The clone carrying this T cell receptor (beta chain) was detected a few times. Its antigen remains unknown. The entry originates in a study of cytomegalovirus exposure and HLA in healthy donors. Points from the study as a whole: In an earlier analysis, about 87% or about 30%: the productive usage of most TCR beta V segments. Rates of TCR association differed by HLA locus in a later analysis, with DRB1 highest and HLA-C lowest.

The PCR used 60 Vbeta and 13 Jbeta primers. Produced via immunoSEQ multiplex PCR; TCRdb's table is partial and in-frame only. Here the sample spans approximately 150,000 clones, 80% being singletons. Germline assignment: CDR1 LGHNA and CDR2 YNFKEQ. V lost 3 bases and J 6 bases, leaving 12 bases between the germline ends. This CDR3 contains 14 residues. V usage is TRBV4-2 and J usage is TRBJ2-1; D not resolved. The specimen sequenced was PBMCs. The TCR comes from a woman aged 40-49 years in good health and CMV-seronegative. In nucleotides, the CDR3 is TGTGCCAGCAGCCACCCCGAGACGGGCAATGAGCAGTTCTTC. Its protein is CASSHPETGNEQFF.